This T cell receptor (beta chain) originates from a study of molecular identifiers for immune sequencing clone quantification. Study-wide findings and caveats: Reportedly, one cell's Jurkat TCR RNA was detected within 1,100,000 naive CD8 cells. In CMV-specific effectors, clones above 20 copies held over 97% of molecules; naive, under 1%.

A word on this clonotype: Its antigen is not identified.

Bulk TCR libraries were made with methods that had been previously described and with listed TCR primers. TCRdb reprocessed the PCR reads via MiXCR and lists one record per CDR3 protein. The sample lists 40,000 or so distinct CDR3 sequences; around 21% were seen once. The germline V and J ends were trimmed by 1 base and 5 bases, with 13 bases remaining between them. CDR3 length: 15 residues. Germline CDR1 reads SGHTA; CDR2 reads FQGNSA. The origin of this receptor is a human donor in good health. Some libraries in this study had Jurkat cell RNA spiked in. The sample taken for sequencing was naive CD8+ T cells from blood, with Jurkat cell RNA spiked in. The subset is: FACS-sorted CD8+CD4-CCR7+CD45RA+ naive T cells. This chain links TRBV7-2 with TRBJ2-3, with D uncertain. As DNA, the CDR3 is TGTGCCAGCAGCTTAGGTAGTTTCGTTGAAGATACGCAGTATTTT. Translating it yields CASSLGSFVEDTQYF.